A selection of T cell receptor beta chains follows, all from one sample in a study of regulatory T cells in long-lasting Graves disease. TCRdb passed the multiplex PCR reads through MiXCR, listing each CDR3 protein once. Among around 450,000 distinct CDR3 sequences listed, around 16% were seen once. The data were also submitted as part of a second study, on T cells in Graves' hyperthyroidism and ophthalmopathy.

The sample in question was peripheral blood mononuclear cells (PBMCs), obtained at new diagnosis, from a patient treated with antithyroid drugs. The receptors shown here come from a woman aged 40-49 years with Graves disease. Each CDR3 is given without its conserved first and last residue. A D gene is named only where the DNA matches it firmly.

j_call: TRBJ2-7; d_call: TRBD2; cdr3_length: 17; v_call: TRBV15; cdr3_aa: ATSRDGGLAAGGRYEQY
j_call: TRBJ2-7; d_call: .; cdr3_length: 14; v_call: TRBV12-3/TRBV12-4; cdr3_aa: ASSLLGVGTPYEQY
j_call: TRBJ1-2; d_call: .; cdr3_length: 11; v_call: TRBV6-1; cdr3_aa: ASRPTANYGYT
j_call: TRBJ2-7; d_call: .; cdr3_length: 12; v_call: TRBV3-1; cdr3_aa: ASSQVPSFREQY
j_call: TRBJ2-6; d_call: .; cdr3_length: 15; v_call: TRBV4-2; cdr3_aa: ASSLGVGNSGANVLT
j_call: TRBJ2-2; d_call: TRBD2; cdr3_length: 17; v_call: TRBV11-2; cdr3_aa: ASSLISGLADPNTGELF
j_call: TRBJ2-7; d_call: .; cdr3_length: 15; v_call: TRBV28; cdr3_aa: ASSSSETAVSSYEQY
j_call: TRBJ2-1; d_call: TRBD2; cdr3_length: 14; v_call: TRBV28; cdr3_aa: ASSPELAGGQNEQF
j_call: TRBJ2-1; d_call: TRBD2; cdr3_length: 15; v_call: TRBV7-2; cdr3_aa: ASSVTSGGALYNEQF
j_call: TRBJ2-5; d_call: .; cdr3_length: 10; v_call: TRBV27; cdr3_aa: ASSAGEETQY
j_call: TRBJ2-1; d_call: TRBD2; cdr3_length: 14; v_call: TRBV9; cdr3_aa: ASSVDPAGGSNEQF
j_call: TRBJ1-1; d_call: TRBD1; cdr3_length: 12; v_call: TRBV28; cdr3_aa: ATKPGQMNTEAF
j_call: TRBJ2-3; d_call: TRBD1; cdr3_length: 13; v_call: TRBV29-1; cdr3_aa: SVGYRDRERDTQY
j_call: TRBJ2-5; d_call: TRBD2; cdr3_length: 15; v_call: TRBV4-2; cdr3_aa: ASSPPESSGNAETQY
j_call: TRBJ2-1; d_call: TRBD1; cdr3_length: 15; v_call: TRBV7-9; cdr3_aa: ASSPKMLGTGVNEQF
j_call: TRBJ2-7; d_call: .; cdr3_length: 9; v_call: TRBV2; cdr3_aa: ASILNVEQY
j_call: TRBJ1-3; d_call: TRBD1; cdr3_length: 16; v_call: TRBV11-2; cdr3_aa: ASSFPKGQGDSGNTIY
j_call: TRBJ2-1; d_call: .; cdr3_length: 9; v_call: TRBV12-3/TRBV12-4; cdr3_aa: ASSFGNEQF
j_call: TRBJ1-1; d_call: TRBD1; cdr3_length: 13; v_call: TRBV19; cdr3_aa: ASSIIGSGGTEAF
j_call: TRBJ1-2; d_call: .; cdr3_length: 11; v_call: TRBV7-8; cdr3_aa: ASGTAEVYGYT
j_call: TRBJ2-7; d_call: TRBD1; cdr3_length: 12; v_call: TRBV20-1; cdr3_aa: TPAADRGLYEQY
j_call: TRBJ2-7; d_call: .; cdr3_length: 12; v_call: TRBV19; cdr3_aa: ASGSGGDSYEQY
j_call: TRBJ2-1; d_call: .; cdr3_length: 13; v_call: TRBV7-3; cdr3_aa: ASSLNVDGSRKQF
j_call: TRBJ2-5; d_call: TRBD2; cdr3_length: 17; v_call: TRBV5-1; cdr3_aa: ASSPGLAGGPWDQETQY
j_call: TRBJ2-7; d_call: .; cdr3_length: 11; v_call: TRBV2; cdr3_aa: ASRSSGTYEQY